The 17 T cell receptor beta chains given below trace back to one sample, sequenced in a study of T cell changes during pregnancy in multiple sclerosis. TCRdb's table, derived via immunoSEQ multiplex PCR, lists solely in-frame clones and lacks some. The data contain about 80,000 clones, just over 90% of them seen just once; the ten biggest clones take up approximately 2.5%. The sequencing used peripheral blood, collected before pregnancy. The receptor source for this set is a female donor with multiple sclerosis, enrolled in a pregnancy study.

This chain connects TRBV7-8 to TRBJ2-6; 12 nucleotides align to TRBD1. The V segment lost 1 base and the J segment 2 bases; nucleotides outside the gene matches: 3. Germline CDR1 is SGHVS and CDR2 is FQNEAQ. The CDR3 contains 18 residues. In DNA form, the CDR3 reads TGTGCCAGCAGCTTAGGGGGACAGGGGGCGCCTGGGGCCAACGTCCTGACTTTC. Residues: CASSLGGQGAPGANVLTF.

The V and J genes are TRBV13 and TRBJ2-7, with a weak D call TRBD2 (5 bases). Deletions cut 5 bases from V and 3 bases from J, with 17 bases between. CDR1 and CDR2 from the germline V gene are PRHDT and FYEKMQ (reference sequence). The CDR3 length is 15 residues. The CDR3 loop is CASSLARGDIYEQYF. The CDR3 nucleotides are TGTGCCAGCAGCCTAGCCCGGGGAGACATCTACGAGCAGTACTTC.

The genes are TRBV30 and TRBJ2-2, with 7 bases lining up with TRBD2. Germline CDR1 reads GTSNPN; CDR2 reads SVGIG (reference sequence). The V gene end was trimmed by 8 bases and the J gene end by 4 bases; junction bases not matched to a gene: 7. This CDR3 comprises 13 residues. The CDR3 DNA sequence: TGTGCCGGGGGGGGAATGGGCACCGGGGAGCTGTTTTTT. This sequence encodes CAGGGMGTGELFF.

The gene calls are TRBV7-8 and TRBJ2-2; 11 bases map to TRBD2. This CDR3 region has 18 residues. From germline, CDR1 is SGHVS and CDR2 FQNEAQ. V was clipped by 5 bases and J by 0 bases; unmatched bases: 8. This chain's CDR3 is CASSPSWTSGSNTGELFF. The CDR3 nucleotides read TGTGCCAGCAGCCCGAGTTGGACTAGCGGGTCGAACACCGGGGAGCTGTTTTTT.

This rearrangement joins TRBV7-9 to TRBJ2-7; 11 nucleotides align to TRBD2. Per germline, CDR1 SEHNR and CDR2 FQNEAQ (reference sequence). The CDR3 length is 17 residues. The junction had 11 bases not matched to a gene; V was cut back by 5 bases and J by 2 bases. The CDR3 loop is CASSRGTSGTSPYEQYF. CDR3 in DNA: TGTGCCAGCAGCCGCGGGACTAGCGGAACTTCACCCTACGAGCAGTACTTC.

The chain combines TRBV19 with TRBJ2-2; TRBD1 might be the D (5 bases). CDR1 and CDR2 (germline): LNHDA, SQIVND (reference sequence). This CDR3 comprises 15 residues. The V end was cut by 0 bases, the J end by 4 bases, with 9 bases between. The CDR3 loop reads CASSIDQGSTGELFF. DNA of the CDR3: TGTGCCAGTAGTATAGATCAGGGTAGCACCGGGGAGCTGTTTTTT.

In its sample, this clone was seen once. The chain links TRBV4-1 to TRBJ2-7, with 7 positions matching TRBD1. CDR3 length equals 16 residues. Germline CDR1 and CDR2: MGHRA and YSYEKL. J was trimmed by 3 bases and V by 1 base; bases with no gene match: 9. CDR3 bases: TGCGCCAGCAGCCAAGGGGCGGCAGGGGGATACTACGAGCAGTACTTC. Translated, it gives CASSQGAAGGYYEQYF.

This clone was observed a few times. This rearrangement joins TRBV11-1 to TRBJ2-1; 7 nucleotides agree with TRBD1. Germline CDR1 is SGHAT and CDR2 is FQDESV (reference sequence). Trimming cost V 7 bases and J 5 bases; bases outside gene matches: 11. The CDR3 has 15 residues. The CDR3 sequence: CASNSNERGHNEQFF. In nucleotides, the CDR3 is TGTGCCAGCAACTCCAATGAAAGGGGGCACAATGAGCAGTTCTTC.

This clone was recorded once. The chain employs TRBV7-9 and TRBJ2-7; TRBD2 is a possible D gene (6 bases). Germline CDR1 and CDR2: SEHNR and FQNEAQ (reference sequence). V was trimmed by 5 bases and J by 6 bases, leaving 14 bases between them. The CDR3 totals 13 residues. CDR3 residues: CASSLPYGGEQYF. The CDR3 DNA is TGTGCCAGCAGCCTGCCCTACGGGGGCGAGCAGTACTTC. The full variable domain, its missing parts supplied by reference TRBV7-9 and TRBJ2-7, is DTGVSQNPRHKITKRGQNVTFRCDPISEHNRLYWYRQTLGQGPEFLTYFQNEAQLEKSRLLSDRFSAERPKGSFSTLEIQRTEQGDSAMYLCASSLPYGGEQYFGPGTRLTVT.

The gene calls are TRBV9 and TRBJ1-4; no clear D gene. V lost 1 base and J lost 4, with 11 bases in between. This CDR3 comprises 15 residues. CDR1 is SGDLS, CDR2 YYNGEE, per germline. CDR3 sequence (DNA): TGTGCCAGCAGCGTAATGGGAGCCGGTAATGAAAAACTGTTTTTT. It codes for CASSVMGAGNEKLFF.

This chain uses TRBV7-9 with TRBJ2-1; D is perhaps TRBD2 (6 bases). Trimming shortened V by 1 base and J by 7 bases, and 11 bases separated the two germline ends. Germline V gene lookup returns CDR1 SEHNR and CDR2 FQNEAQ (reference sequence). The CDR3 loop spans 14 amino acids. Here the CDR3 DNA reads TGTGCCAGCAGCTTAGGGGAGGTCGGTAATGAGCAGTTCTTC. This translates into CASSLGEVGNEQFF.

The V gene is TRBV20-1, the J gene TRBJ2-3; D gene unclear. CDR3 length: 10 amino acids. CDR1 is DFQATT and CDR2 is SNEGSKA in the germline V gene (reference sequence). Trimming pared 3 bases from V and 11 bases from J, leaving 9 bases between. DNA for the CDR3: TGCAGTGCTAGTGCGGCGCTGCAGTATTTT. Amino acid sequence: CSASAALQYF.

This clone came up once. This sequence joins TRBV5-1 and TRBJ2-1; 10 bases are shared with TRBD2. Unmatched junction bases numbered 11, after V lost 0 bases and J lost 5 bases. Per germline, CDR1 SGHRS and CDR2 YFSETQ. This CDR3 region has 18 residues. CDR3: CASSLAGTSGVLHNEQFF. The CDR3 DNA reads TGCGCCAGCAGCTTGGCCGGAACTAGCGGGGTATTACACAATGAGCAGTTCTTC.

This chain uses TRBV5-4 with TRBJ2-7; 13 bases line up with TRBD2. Germline CDR1 and CDR2: SGHNT and YYREEE (reference sequence). Germline trimming cut 4 bases from V and 5 bases from J; bases unmatched to any gene: 12. This CDR3 has 17 amino acids. CDR3 coding DNA: TGTGCCAGCAGCCCCTCGGGTATACTAGCGGGAGGGAACGAGCAGTACTTC. It is translated as CASSPSGILAGGNEQYF.

The chain combines TRBV23-1 with TRBJ1-5; D gene uncertain. TRBV23-1 is sorted into the ORF group, with uncertain function. Trimming left V 2 bases short and J 4 bases short, with 9 bases between. This CDR3 region has 14 residues. The CDR3 DNA reads as TGCGCCAGCAGTCAACGAGCATGGAATCAGCCCCAGCATTTT. It encodes CASSQRAWNQPQHF.

The chain joins TRBV19 to TRBJ1-2; D is perhaps TRBD1 (5 bases). CDR3 length: 12 residues. The germline gives CDR1 LNHDA, CDR2 SQIVND (reference sequence). V lost 6 bases and J lost 8, with 13 bases in between. The CDR3 DNA sequence: TGTGCCAGTAGCCCCTCCGGGGGAGGCTACACCTTC. This translates into CASSPSGGGYTF.

This clone was seen just once. The chain combines TRBV5-6 with TRBJ1-1; D remains ambiguous. The V and J ends lost 1 base and 0 bases respectively, with 4 bases between them. CDR1 and CDR2 from the germline V gene are SGHDT and YYEEEE. The CDR3 is made up of 13 amino acids. The CDR3 DNA sequence: TGTGCCAGCAGCTTGACGGTGAACACTGAAGCTTTCTTT. Protein product: CASSLTVNTEAFF.